The 8 T cell receptor beta chains given below trace back to one sample, sequenced in a study of T-cell memory formation after mild COVID-19. TCRdb reprocessed the 5' RACE reads via MiXCR and lists one record per CDR3 protein. The sample includes roughly 500,000 distinct CDR3 sequences, around 21% seen only once; the top ten take about 12%. Material for sequencing was PBMCs or a T cell subset sorted from them (not recorded which). The receptors derive from an adult woman who had mild COVID-19 (a few samples of this study predate the infection). Cell type and time point are not known.

This chain joins TRBV5-1 and TRBJ2-3, with 10 bases aligning to TRBD1. CDR1 is SGHRS, CDR2 YFSETQ, per germline. The CDR3 runs 14 residues. J lost 6 bases, V lost 4 bases, and 5 bases had no gene match. In DNA form, the CDR3 reads TGCGCCAGCAGCCTGCGGACAGGGGGGGATACGCAGTATTTT. It codes for CASSLRTGGDTQYF.

Only a few counts were recorded for this clonotype. The J gene is TRBJ2-7, the V gene TRBV7-6, with 9 bases lining up with TRBD2. The CDR3 has 16 amino acids. Per the germline V gene, CDR1 is SGHVS and CDR2 is FNYEAQ. The V gene end was trimmed by 2 bases and the J gene end by 5 bases; junction bases not matched to a gene: 10. This CDR3 is CASSLIAGGRFHEQYF. DNA of the CDR3: TGTGCCAGCAGCTTAATCGCGGGGGGGCGTTTTCACGAGCAGTACTTC.

A few counts support this clonotype. This chain joins TRBV5-1 and TRBJ1-1, with 9 bases lining up with TRBD1. The CDR3 length is 15 residues. Germline V CDR1 and CDR2: SGHRS, YFSETQ. V lost 4 bases, J lost 6 bases, and 10 bases stayed unmatched. CDR3 coding DNA: TGCGCCAGCAGCACACAGGACAGGGGCGCATCTGAAGCTTTCTTT. Amino acid sequence: CASSTQDRGASEAFF.

V gene TRBV6-6 combines with J gene TRBJ2-3, with 13 bases fitting TRBD2. Germline V gene lookup returns CDR1 MNHNY and CDR2 SVGAGI (reference sequence). The CDR3 is 16 amino acids. V dropped 2 bases and J dropped 5; count of bases not matched to a gene: 4. CDR3 protein: CASSYTSGGAGDTQYF. CDR3 DNA sequence: TGTGCCAGCAGTTACACTAGCGGGGGGGCGGGAGATACGCAGTATTTT.

This clonotype was detected a few times. The chain employs TRBV19 and TRBJ1-1; 7 nucleotides agree with TRBD1. Germline CDR1 is LNHDA and CDR2 is SQIVND (reference sequence). Germline trimming cut 6 bases from V and 1 base from J; bases unmatched to any gene: 8. The CDR3 has 15 residues. CDR3 coding DNA: TGTGCCAGTAGGAAACGACAGGGCCAGAACACTGAAGCTTTCTTT. Translation: CASRKRQGQNTEAFF. The full variable domain, with the rest looked up from reference TRBV19 and TRBJ1-1, is DGGITQSPKYLFRKEGQNVTLSCEQNLNHDAMYWYRQDPGQGLRLIYYSQIVNDFQKGDIAEGYSVSREKKESFPLTVTSAQKNPTAFYLCASRKRQGQNTEAFFGQGTRLTVV.

This clonotype was detected only a few times. This sequence joins TRBV5-1 and TRBJ2-7, with 13 bases fitting TRBD2. The J segment lost 0 bases and the V segment lost 5 bases, leaving 8 bases of the junction unmatched. The germline V gene encodes CDR1 SGHRS and CDR2 YFSETQ. The CDR3 spans 17 residues. CDR3 coding DNA: TGCGCCAGCAGATTGACACTAGCGGGGGGGACCTCCTACGAGCAGTACTTC. Its translation is CASRLTLAGGTSYEQYF.

The V call is TRBV29-1, the J call TRBJ2-3; 11 bases agree with TRBD2. Unmatched junction bases numbered 10, after V lost 6 bases and J lost 2 bases. Per the germline V gene, CDR1 is SQVTM and CDR2 is ANQGSEA. This CDR3 has 16 amino acids. The CDR3, as DNA: TGCAGCGTCCCATCGACTAGCGGGGCCTTCACAGATACGCAGTATTTT. Its translation: CSVPSTSGAFTDTQYF.

The J gene is TRBJ1-1, the V gene TRBV12-3 or TRBV12-4; 8 positions match TRBD1. V lost 5 bases to trimming and J lost 4 bases; unmatched junction nucleotides: 9. CDR3 length equals 15 residues. In nucleotides, the CDR3 is TGTGCCAGCAGTCCCCGGACAGGGATAAGCACTGAAGCTTTCTTT. Its protein product is CASSPRTGISTEAFF.